This T cell receptor beta chain was sequenced during a study of T cells in Graves' hyperthyroidism and ophthalmopathy. Remarks on this clonotype: Its antigen is undetermined. The junction and the germline gene differ at one end; a read error may be behind it.

Study findings and constraints: Ophthalmopathy and stable hyperthyroidism were separated by a 13 V-J model.

Amplification yielded TCR beta CDR3 regions, with RNA transcripts as the source. With the HTBI primer set, the TCR CDR3 went through a first round of RT-PCR. TCRdb re-called the multiplex PCR reads through MiXCR, storing one row per CDR3 protein. The sample lists almost 600,000 distinct CDR3 sequences, 46% occurring once. CDR1 is DFQATT and CDR2 is SNEGSKA in the germline V gene (reference sequence). The CDR3 runs to 16 residues. V usage is TRBV20-1 and J usage is TRBJ2-7; 8 bases line up with TRBD2. The TCR comes from a young woman with Graves' hyperthyroidism. The specimen was peripheral blood or thyroid tissue (not recorded which). This CDR3 is CRAIAQPGGNGNEQYF. The CDR3 nucleotides read TGCAGAGCTATCGCCCAACCGGGAGGGAATGGGAATGAGCAGTACTTC.